What follows describes a single TCR beta chain. No antigen is known for it. Treatment indicated: approximately 18 received Ad26.COV2.S at low or high dose, single or two shots; 5 received placebo; per-sample allocation not given. The study sampled participants on day 63 after the first vaccine or placebo injection. As its vector, the vaccine had Ad26, which expressed Wuhan-strain SARS-CoV-2 spike. These data come from a study of Ad26.COV2.S vaccination and SARS-CoV-2 variants. About the study: As a participant in COV1001, the donor was in the Ad26.COV2.S trial arm. Into the muscle, Ad26.COV2.S was dosed once or twice, 56 days apart.

Findings and limits, study-wide: Reported findings describe substantial breadth in spike-specific CD8+ and CD4+ T cell responses following vaccination.

Method: immunoSEQ multiplex PCR; TCRdb's copy keeps in-frame clones and lacks some. The table shows a few hundred thousand clones, with more than 75% occurring only once. The CDR3 totals 14 residues. Germline V gives CDR1 SGHRS, CDR2 YFSETQ. V shed 5 bases and J 5 bases; nucleotides not matched to a gene: 6. This sequence originates from a person aged 18-60 years who received the Ad26.COV2.S COVID-19 vaccine or a placebo. Specimen: peripheral blood, collected in a trial of Ad26.COV2.S vaccine versus placebo. This chain joins TRBV5-1 and TRBJ2-2; 7 nucleotides line up with TRBD2. As DNA, the CDR3 is TGCGCCAGCAGAGAGCGGGGTGGTACCGGGGAGCTGTTTTTT. Its translation: CASRERGGTGELFF.